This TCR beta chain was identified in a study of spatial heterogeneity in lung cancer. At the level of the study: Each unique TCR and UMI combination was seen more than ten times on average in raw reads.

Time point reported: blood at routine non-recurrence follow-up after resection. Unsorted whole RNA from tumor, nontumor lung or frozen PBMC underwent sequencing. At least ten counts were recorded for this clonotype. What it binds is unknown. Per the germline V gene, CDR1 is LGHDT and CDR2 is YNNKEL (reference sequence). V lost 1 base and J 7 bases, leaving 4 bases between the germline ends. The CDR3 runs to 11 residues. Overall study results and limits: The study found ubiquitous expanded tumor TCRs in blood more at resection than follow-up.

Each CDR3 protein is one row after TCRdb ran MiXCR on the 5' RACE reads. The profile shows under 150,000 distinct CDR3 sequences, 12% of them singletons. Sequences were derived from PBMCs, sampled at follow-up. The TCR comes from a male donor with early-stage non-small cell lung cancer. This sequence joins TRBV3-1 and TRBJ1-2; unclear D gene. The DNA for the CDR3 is TGTGCCAGCAGCCAAGCCTCTGGCTACACCTTC. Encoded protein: CASSQASGYTF.